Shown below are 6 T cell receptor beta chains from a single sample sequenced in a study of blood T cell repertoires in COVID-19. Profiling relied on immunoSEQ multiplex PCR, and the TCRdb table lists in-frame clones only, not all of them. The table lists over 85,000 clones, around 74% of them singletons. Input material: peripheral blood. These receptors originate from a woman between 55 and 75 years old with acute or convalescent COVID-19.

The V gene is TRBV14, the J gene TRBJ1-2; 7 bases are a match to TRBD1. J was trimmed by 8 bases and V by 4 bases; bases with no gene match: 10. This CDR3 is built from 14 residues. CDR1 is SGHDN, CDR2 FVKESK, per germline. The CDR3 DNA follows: TGTGCCAGCAGCCGCCGACAGGGTTCGAGCGGCTACACCTTC. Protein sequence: CASSRRQGSSGYTF.

CDR3 DNA: TGCGCCAGCAGCTTGCGTGGTAGTACGTCAGATACGCAGTATTTT. It codes for CASSLRGSTSDTQYF. The V call is TRBV5-1, the J call TRBJ2-3; D is undetermined. V lost 1 base to trimming and J lost 4 bases, with 13 bases between them. The CDR3 has 15 residues. CDR1 is SGHRS, CDR2 YFSETQ, per germline.

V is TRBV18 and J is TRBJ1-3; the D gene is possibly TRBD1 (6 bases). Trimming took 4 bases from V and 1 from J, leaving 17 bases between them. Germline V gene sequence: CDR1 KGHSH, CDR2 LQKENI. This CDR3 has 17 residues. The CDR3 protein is CASSRDRLVGSGNTIYF. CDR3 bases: TGTGCCAGCTCACGAGACAGGTTGGTCGGTTCTGGAAACACCATATATTTT.

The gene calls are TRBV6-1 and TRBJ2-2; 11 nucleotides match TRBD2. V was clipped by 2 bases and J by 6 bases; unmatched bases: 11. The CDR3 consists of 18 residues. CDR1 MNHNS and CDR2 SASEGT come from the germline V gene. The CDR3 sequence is CASSEKLLAGGRAGELFF. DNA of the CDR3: TGTGCCAGCAGTGAAAAGCTGCTAGCGGGGGGCAGAGCCGGGGAGCTGTTTTTT.

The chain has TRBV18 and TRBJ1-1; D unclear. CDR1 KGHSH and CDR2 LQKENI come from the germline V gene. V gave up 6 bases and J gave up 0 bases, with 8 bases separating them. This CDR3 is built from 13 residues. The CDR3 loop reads CASSSDVNTEAFF. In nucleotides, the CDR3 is TGTGCCAGCTCGTCAGATGTGAACACTGAAGCTTTCTTT.

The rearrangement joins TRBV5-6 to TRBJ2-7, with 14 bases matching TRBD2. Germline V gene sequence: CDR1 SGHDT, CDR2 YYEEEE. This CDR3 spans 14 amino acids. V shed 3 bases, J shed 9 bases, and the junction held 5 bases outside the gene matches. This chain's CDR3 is CASSWGTSGGGQYF. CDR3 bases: TGTGCCAGCAGCTGGGGGACTAGCGGGGGCGGGCAGTACTTC.